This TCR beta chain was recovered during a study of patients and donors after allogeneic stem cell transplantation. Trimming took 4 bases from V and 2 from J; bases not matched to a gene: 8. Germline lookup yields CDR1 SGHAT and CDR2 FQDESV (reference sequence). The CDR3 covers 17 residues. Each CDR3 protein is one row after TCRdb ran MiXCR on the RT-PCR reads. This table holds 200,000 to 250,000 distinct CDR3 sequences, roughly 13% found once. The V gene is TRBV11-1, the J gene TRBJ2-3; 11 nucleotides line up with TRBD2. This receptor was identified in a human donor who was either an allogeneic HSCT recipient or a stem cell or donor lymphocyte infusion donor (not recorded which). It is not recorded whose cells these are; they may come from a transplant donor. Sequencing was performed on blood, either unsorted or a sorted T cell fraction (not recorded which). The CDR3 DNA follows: TGTGCCAGCAGCTATTGGACTAGCGGGTCTAACACAGATACGCAGTATTTT. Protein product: CASSYWTSGSNTDTQYF.